The text below deals with one TCR beta chain. Its antigen is unidentified. Unique-molecular-identifier-tagged TCR beta cDNA libraries were used. TCRdb reanalysed the PCR reads using MiXCR and keeps one entry per CDR3 protein. The sample holds approximately 690,000 distinct CDR3 sequences, around 60% seen once. This record belongs to a study of post-analysis software for immune sequencing data. For the study at large: Both relapsing-remitting and secondary progressive multiple sclerosis featured among the disease courses, as did progressive-relapsing multiple sclerosis.

V shed 8 bases and J 5 bases; nucleotides not matched to a gene: 24. Germline assignment: CDR1 SGHVS and CDR2 FNYEAQ. The CDR3 has 20 amino acids. General observations from the study: Four or five TRBV segments, TRBV5-6, TRBV5-1 and TRBV20-1 among them, were found more frequent in patients than controls. Controls' normalized Chao1 diversity significantly exceeded that of multiple sclerosis patients. Samples made in the same batch grouped tightly together by F measure.

This chain links TRBV7-6 with TRBJ2-3; TRBD2 matches 11 bases. This TCR was sampled from a girl aged 2 to 9 with multiple sclerosis. Sequenced: blood. CDR3 loop: CASGSSSSKGSGGAKDTQYF. CDR3 DNA sequence: TGTGCCAGCGGGTCATCGTCGTCCAAAGGTAGCGGGGGGGCCAAAGATACGCAGTATTTT. Supplemented by reference TRBV7-6 and TRBJ2-3, the full variable domain reads GAGVSQSPRYKVTKRGQDVALRCDPISGHVSLYWYRQALGQGPEFLTYFNYEAQQDKSGLPNDRFSAERPEGSISTLTIQRTEQRDSAMYRCASGSSSSKGSGGAKDTQYFGPGTRLTVL.